The 28 T cell receptor beta chains below were found in one sample sequenced in a study of shared clonotypes between healthy human individuals. TCRdb keeps only in-frame clones here, not all; method: immunoSEQ multiplex PCR. The table records 1.5 million to 1.9 million clones, 98% of them present only once. What was sequenced was naive CD4+ T cells sorted from blood. Subset reported: CD45RA+ positively selected. These receptors came from a man aged 25-40 years in good health.

The chain links TRBV7-2 to TRBJ1-4, with 7 bases matching TRBD1. CDR1 is SGHTA, CDR2 FQGNSA, per germline. J was trimmed by 5 bases and V by 5 bases; bases with no gene match: 5. The CDR3 covers 14 residues. This CDR3 reads CASSLRGVNEKLFF. The CDR3 region has the DNA TGTGCCAGCAGCCTCAGGGGGGTAAATGAAAAACTGTTTTTT.

The V gene is TRBV5-5, the J gene TRBJ1-2; 9 bases agree with TRBD1. Per the germline V gene, CDR1 is SGHKS and CDR2 is YYEKEE (reference sequence). CDR3 length equals 14 residues. J was trimmed by 5 bases and V by 4 bases; bases with no gene match: 6. The CDR3 spells CASSSTGGPYGYTF. Written as DNA, the CDR3 is TGTGCCAGCAGCAGTACAGGGGGCCCTTATGGCTACACCTTC.

The chain carries TRBV19 and TRBJ1-1, with D unresolved. The V gene lost 4 bases and the J gene lost 4 bases, with 7 bases spanning the gap. The CDR3 extends over 12 amino acids. Per the germline V gene, CDR1 is LNHDA and CDR2 is SQIVND (reference sequence). CDR3 DNA: TGTGCCAGTAGTACAGGAGCCACTGAAGCTTTCTTT. It yields the protein CASSTGATEAFF.

The chain has TRBV27 and TRBJ2-7, with 11 bases fitting TRBD2. The length of the CDR3 is 18 residues. Losses at the gene ends were 4 bases for V and 3 bases for J; bases not matched to a gene: 14. CDR1 and CDR2 (germline): MNHEY, SMNVEV (reference sequence). DNA of the CDR3: TGTGCCAGCAGTTCCTCCCGAGGCCTAGCGGGAGGACGCTACGAGCAGTACTTC. Its protein product is CASSSSRGLAGGRYEQYF.

The chain employs TRBV7-9 and TRBJ2-3; D gene unclear. The CDR3 loop spans 11 amino acids. The germline V gene encodes CDR1 SEHNR and CDR2 FQNEAQ (reference sequence). Deletions cut 11 bases from V and 2 bases from J, with 8 bases between. The CDR3 coding sequence is TGTGCCGGAGACCTCACAGATACGCAGTATTTT. Encoded protein: CAGDLTDTQYF.

V usage is TRBV27 and J usage is TRBJ2-3; D may be TRBD2 (5 bases). V was pared by 0 bases and J by 2 bases, with 9 bases between. The germline V gene encodes CDR1 MNHEY and CDR2 SMNVEV (reference sequence). CDR3 size: 15 residues. CDR3 protein: CASSLSRAATDTQYF. The CDR3 DNA reads as TGTGCCAGCAGTTTATCTCGAGCGGCCACAGATACGCAGTATTTT.

The chain joins TRBV6-5 to TRBJ1-4; the D gene is possibly TRBD1 (6 bases). V was clipped by 2 bases and J by 10 bases, with 14 bases between them. The CDR3 runs 14 residues. Germline loops: CDR1 MNHEY, CDR2 SVGAGI. CDR3 bases: TGTGCCAGCAGTTACACCCGCAGGGGTGGAAAACTGTTTTTT. Translation gives CASSYTRRGGKLFF.

A remark on this clone: The same CDR3 is also encoded by other DNA sequences in this sample. J is TRBJ1-5 and V is TRBV7-2; D gene uncertain. V shed 2 bases and J shed 4 bases, with 3 bases lying between them. The CDR3 is 12 amino acids. CDR1 SGHTA and CDR2 FQGNSA come from the germline V gene. The CDR3 loop is CASSLSNQPQHF. In DNA form, the CDR3 reads TGTGCCAGCAGCTTAAGTAATCAGCCCCAGCATTTT.

The chain is built from TRBV30 and TRBJ2-5; D uncertain. From germline, CDR1 is GTSNPN and CDR2 SVGIG (reference sequence). There are 13 residues in the CDR3. V lost 6 bases and J lost 2, with 13 bases in between. CDR3 in amino acids: CACSTQPQETQYF. The CDR3 DNA sequence: TGTGCCTGCTCCACTCAGCCGCAAGAGACCCAGTACTTC.

The genes are TRBV5-1 and TRBJ2-1, with D possibly TRBD2 on 5 matching bases. Germline lookup yields CDR1 SGHRS and CDR2 YFSETQ. This CDR3 comprises 15 residues. Deletions cut 1 base from V and 2 bases from J, with 10 bases between. The chain's CDR3 is CASSLPGSAYNEQFF. The CDR3 DNA reads as TGCGCCAGCAGCTTGCCGGGGTCGGCCTACAATGAGCAGTTCTTC.

The rearrangement joins TRBV13 to TRBJ2-2, with 7 bases aligning to TRBD1. The V segment lost 4 bases and the J segment 1 base; nucleotides outside the gene matches: 12. CDR1 is PRHDT and CDR2 is FYEKMQ in the germline V gene (reference sequence). The CDR3 runs to 18 residues. The CDR3 reads CASSSPNSRDRNTGELFF. The DNA for the CDR3 is TGTGCCAGCAGCTCCCCCAATTCCCGGGACAGGAACACCGGGGAGCTGTTTTTT.

This chain joins TRBV6-1 and TRBJ2-7; D is tentatively TRBD1 or TRBD2 (6 bases each). The CDR3 contains 15 residues. The germline V and J ends were trimmed by 6 bases and 2 bases, with 17 bases remaining between them. CDR1 and CDR2 from the germline V gene are MNHNS and SASEGT. CDR3 bases: TGTGCCAGCAGGGACCTCGGGGGCCCTGCCTACGAGCAGTACTTC. Translation gives CASRDLGGPAYEQYF.

The rearrangement links TRBV19 to TRBJ2-7; 9 nucleotides match TRBD2. CDR1 and CDR2 from the germline V gene are LNHDA and SQIVND (reference sequence). The CDR3 has 15 residues. After removal of 6 bases from V and 2 bases from J, the junction contained 8 bases not matched to a gene. The CDR3: CASRNASGNPYEQYF. CDR3 nucleotides: TGTGCCAGTAGGAACGCTAGCGGGAACCCCTACGAGCAGTACTTC.

The chain joins TRBV9 to TRBJ1-3; tentative D call: TRBD1 (6 bases). The germline CDR1 and CDR2 sequences are SGDLS and YYNGEE. Between the trimmed V and J ends, which lost 3 bases and 9 bases, there was a span of 13 bases. This CDR3 spans 13 amino acids. CDR3 residues: CASSGTGRGTIYF. The CDR3 DNA reads TGTGCCAGCAGCGGAACAGGGAGGGGCACCATATATTTT.

This chain uses TRBV21-1 with TRBJ2-1. TRBV21-1 is shown as a pseudogene. This CDR3 contains 12 residues. The CDR3 region is CASSKESNEQFF. CDR3 sequence (DNA): TGTGCCAGCAGCAAAGAAAGCAATGAGCAGTTCTTC.

V usage is TRBV11-3 and J usage is TRBJ2-1; 10 nucleotides align to TRBD1. Germline trimming cut 5 bases from V and 7 bases from J; bases unmatched to any gene: 20. Germline CDR1 and CDR2: SGHNT and YENEEA. This CDR3 region has 19 residues. The CDR3 region has the DNA TGTGCCAGCAGCGGACCCCGGGACAGGGGTTCCTCTGGAGGGAATGAGCAGTTCTTC. Residues: CASSGPRDRGSSGGNEQFF.

The J gene is TRBJ1-3, the V gene TRBV9; TRBD1 matches 8 bases. The CDR3 is 15 residues long. Germline V gene lookup returns CDR1 SGDLS and CDR2 YYNGEE. V lost 0 bases and J lost 3; bases outside the gene matches: 2. This CDR3 reads CASSVGQGIGNTIYF. CDR3 nucleotide sequence: TGTGCCAGCAGCGTAGGACAGGGGATTGGAAACACCATATATTTT.

This chain links TRBV6-1 with TRBJ1-1, with TRBD1 as a possible D gene (5 bases). V was clipped by 8 bases and J by 6 bases, with 19 bases between them. CDR1 is MNHNS and CDR2 is SASEGT in the germline V gene. CDR3 length: 14 residues. This chain's CDR3 is CASGPLRGASEAFF. DNA of the CDR3: TGTGCCAGCGGCCCGTTGAGGGGCGCTTCTGAAGCTTTCTTT.

The V gene is TRBV9, the J gene TRBJ2-5; 9 bases match TRBD1. The CDR3 length is 15 residues. With 2 bases clipped from V and 0 bases from J, the junction kept 2 bases outside the gene matches. CDR1 and CDR2 (germline): SGDLS, YYNGEE. For the CDR3, the DNA is TGTGCCAGCAGCGTCGGGACAGGGCACCAAGAGACCCAGTACTTC. It codes for CASSVGTGHQETQYF.

The chain employs TRBV23-1 and TRBJ2-7, with 8 bases fitting TRBD1. TRBV23-1 is noted as an ORF with a role that remains uncertain. The J segment lost 7 bases and the V segment lost 2 bases, leaving 25 bases of the junction unmatched. The CDR3 spans 20 residues. The CDR3 nucleotides are TGCGCCAGCAGTCAAAAACCCTTCGGGACAGGAGGCGCCGCCTCGGGGGAGCAGTACTTC. It specifies CASSQKPFGTGGAASGEQYF.

The chain couples TRBV9 to TRBJ1-5; the D gene is possibly TRBD1 (6 bases). The germline CDR1 and CDR2 sequences are SGDLS and YYNGEE. The length of the CDR3 is 16 residues. Between the trimmed V and J ends, which lost 9 bases and 5 bases, there was a span of 24 bases. The CDR3 coding sequence is TGTGCCACTGAAACCCGGGAACAGGGAAATCATCAGCCCCAGCATTTT. Its translation is CATETREQGNHQPQHF.

This chain uses TRBV2 with TRBJ2-7; 8 bases are a match to TRBD1. The CDR3 sequence is 15 residues long. The germline V gene has CDR1 SNHLY and CDR2 FYNNEI. V lost 5 bases, J lost 2 bases, and 8 bases stayed unmatched. CDR3 loop: CASSYGQGQTYEQYF. CDR3 nucleotide sequence: TGTGCCAGCAGTTATGGACAGGGTCAGACCTACGAGCAGTACTTC.

The chain recombines TRBV27 with TRBJ2-2; the match to TRBD2 covers 12 bases. Germline CDR1 is MNHEY and CDR2 is SMNVEV (reference sequence). The trim removed 0 bases at V and 7 bases at J, leaving 9 bases unmatched. The CDR3 extends over 18 amino acids. The CDR3 is CASSLSRLAGGPDGELFF. The DNA for the CDR3 is TGTGCCAGCAGTTTATCCCGCCTAGCGGGAGGGCCGGACGGGGAGCTGTTTTTT.

Here the CDR3 reads CASSPPGAPSLGYTF. Here the CDR3 DNA reads TGTGCCAGCAGTCCCCCAGGAGCTCCATCTCTTGGCTACACCTTC. This chain joins TRBV27 and TRBJ1-2; D gene uncertain. V was clipped by 5 bases and J by 7 bases, with 20 bases between them. This CDR3 comprises 15 residues. The germline CDR1 and CDR2 sequences are MNHEY and SMNVEV (reference sequence).

The rearrangement joins TRBV28 to TRBJ1-4; D possibly corresponds to TRBD1 (5 bases). Germline CDR1 MDHEN, CDR2 SYDVKM. V gave up 5 bases and J gave up 6 bases, with 16 bases separating them. There are 15 residues in the CDR3. CDR3 bases: TGTGCCAGCAGTCCCCCTGGGGCACGAGATGAAAAACTGTTTTTT. Its translation is CASSPPGARDEKLFF.

The rearrangement uses TRBV18 and TRBJ2-1; D remains ambiguous. Germline assignment: CDR1 KGHSH and CDR2 LQKENI. Trimming removed 4 bases at V and 5 bases at J, with 9 bases between. The CDR3 is 13 residues long. CDR3 sequence (DNA): TGTGCCAGCTCACTACAGCTGGACAATGAGCAGTTCTTC. It translates to CASSLQLDNEQFF.

This clone was picked up one time. The chain is built from TRBV18 and TRBJ2-5; 13 nucleotides line up with TRBD2. Germline lookup yields CDR1 KGHSH and CDR2 LQKENI. V shed 6 bases and J 7 bases; nucleotides not matched to a gene: 20. The CDR3 has 19 residues. Here the CDR3 reads CASSNSRTSGSQGFATQYF. The CDR3 region has the DNA TGTGCCAGCTCCAACTCCCGGACTAGCGGGAGTCAGGGGTTTGCGACCCAGTACTTC.

The CDR3 is CASSPLPSEGRQGYTF. CDR3 bases: TGTGCCAGCTCACCATTGCCTTCGGAGGGGCGTCAAGGCTACACCTTC. This rearrangement joins TRBV18 to TRBJ1-2; a weak D match, TRBD1 (5 bases). Per germline, CDR1 KGHSH and CDR2 LQKENI. V lost 2 bases and J 8 bases, leaving 21 bases between the germline ends. The CDR3 covers 16 residues.